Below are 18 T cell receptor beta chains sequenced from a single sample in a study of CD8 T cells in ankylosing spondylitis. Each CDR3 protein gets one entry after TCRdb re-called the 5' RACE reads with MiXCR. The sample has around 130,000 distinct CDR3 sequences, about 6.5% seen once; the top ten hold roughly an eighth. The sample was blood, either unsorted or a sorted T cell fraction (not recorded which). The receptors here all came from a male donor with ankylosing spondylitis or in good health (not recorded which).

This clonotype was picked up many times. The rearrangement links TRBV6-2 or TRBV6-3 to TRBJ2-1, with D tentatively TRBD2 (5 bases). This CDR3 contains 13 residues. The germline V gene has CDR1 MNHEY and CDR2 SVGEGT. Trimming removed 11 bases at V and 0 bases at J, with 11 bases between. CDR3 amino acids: CAGRASSYNEQFF. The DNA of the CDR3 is TGTGCCGGGCGGGCCAGCTCCTACAATGAGCAGTTCTTC.

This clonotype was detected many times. In DNA form, the CDR3 reads TGCGCCAGCAGCCCTCCGGGACAGGGCATGGCTTTCTTT. It is translated as CASSPPGQGMAFF. The V and J genes are TRBV5-1 and TRBJ1-1; TRBD1 matches 9 bases. V shed 4 bases and J 11 bases; nucleotides not matched to a gene: 9. Looked up from germline, CDR1 is SGHRS and CDR2 is YFSETQ. The CDR3 sequence is 13 residues long.

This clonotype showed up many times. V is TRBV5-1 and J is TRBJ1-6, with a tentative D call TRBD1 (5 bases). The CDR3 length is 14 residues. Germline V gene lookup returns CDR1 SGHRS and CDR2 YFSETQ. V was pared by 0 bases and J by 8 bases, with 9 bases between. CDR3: CASSLDGADSPLHF. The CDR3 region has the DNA TGCGCCAGCAGCTTGGATGGGGCCGATTCACCCCTCCACTTT. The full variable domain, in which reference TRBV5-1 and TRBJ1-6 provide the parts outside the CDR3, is KAGVTQTPRYLIKTRGQQVTLSCSPISGHRSVSWYQQTPGQGLQFLFEYFSETQRNKGNFPGRFSGRQFSNSRSEMNVSTLELGDSALYLCASSLDGADSPLHFGNGTRLTVT.

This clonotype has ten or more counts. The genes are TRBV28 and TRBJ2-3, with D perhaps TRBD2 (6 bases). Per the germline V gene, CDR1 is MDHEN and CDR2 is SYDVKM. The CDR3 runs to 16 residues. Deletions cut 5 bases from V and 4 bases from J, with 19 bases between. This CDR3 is CASSLLLPGVADTQYF. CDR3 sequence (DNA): TGTGCCAGCAGTCTCCTCCTTCCGGGAGTAGCAGATACGCAGTATTTT.

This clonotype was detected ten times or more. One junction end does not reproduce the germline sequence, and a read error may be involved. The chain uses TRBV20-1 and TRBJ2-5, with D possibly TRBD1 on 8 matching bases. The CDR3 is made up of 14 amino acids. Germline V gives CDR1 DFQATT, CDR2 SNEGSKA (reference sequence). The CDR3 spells CSARDRGGLETQYF. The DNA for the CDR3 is TGCAGTGCCAGAGACAGGGGAGGGTTAGAGACCCAGTACTTC.

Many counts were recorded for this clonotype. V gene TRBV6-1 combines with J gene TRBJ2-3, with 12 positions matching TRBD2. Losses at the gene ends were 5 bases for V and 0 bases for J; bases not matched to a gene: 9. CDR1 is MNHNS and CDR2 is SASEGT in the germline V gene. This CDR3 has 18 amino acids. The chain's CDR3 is CASSPLAGGIKSTDTQYF. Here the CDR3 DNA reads TGTGCCAGCAGTCCCCTAGCGGGAGGGATAAAAAGCACAGATACGCAGTATTTT.

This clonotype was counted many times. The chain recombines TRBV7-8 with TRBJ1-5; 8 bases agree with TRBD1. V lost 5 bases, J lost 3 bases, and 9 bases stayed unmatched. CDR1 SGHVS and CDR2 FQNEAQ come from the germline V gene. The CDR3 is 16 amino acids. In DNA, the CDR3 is TGTGCCAGCAGCCGTACGGGACAGGTAATCAATCAGCCCCAGCATTTT. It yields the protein CASSRTGQVINQPQHF.

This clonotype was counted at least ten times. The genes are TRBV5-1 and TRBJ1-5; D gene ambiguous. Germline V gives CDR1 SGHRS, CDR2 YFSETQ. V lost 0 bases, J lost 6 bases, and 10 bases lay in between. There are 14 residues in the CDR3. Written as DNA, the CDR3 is TGCGCCAGCAGCTTGGTTGGGGAGGGTCAGCCCCAGCATTTT. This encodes CASSLVGEGQPQHF.

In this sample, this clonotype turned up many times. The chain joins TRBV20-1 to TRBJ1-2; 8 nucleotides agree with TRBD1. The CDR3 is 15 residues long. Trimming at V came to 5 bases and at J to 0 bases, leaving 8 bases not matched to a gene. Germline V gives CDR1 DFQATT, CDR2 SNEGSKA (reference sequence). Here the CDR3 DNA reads TGCAGTGCTTGGACAGGGACCTTCTCTAACTATGGCTACACCTTC. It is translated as CSAWTGTFSNYGYTF.

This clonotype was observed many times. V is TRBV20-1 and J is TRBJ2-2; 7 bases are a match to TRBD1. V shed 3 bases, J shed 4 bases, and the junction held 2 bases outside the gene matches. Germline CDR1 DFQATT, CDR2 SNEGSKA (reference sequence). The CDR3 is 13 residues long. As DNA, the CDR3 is TGCAGTGCTAGTGACAGGGTCACCGGGGAGCTGTTTTTT. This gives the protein CSASDRVTGELFF.

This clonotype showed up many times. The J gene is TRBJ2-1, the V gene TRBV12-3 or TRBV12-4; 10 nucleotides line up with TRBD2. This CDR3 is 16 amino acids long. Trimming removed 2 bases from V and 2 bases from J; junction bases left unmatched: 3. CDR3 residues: CASSLRTSGTYNEQFF. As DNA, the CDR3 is TGTGCCAGCAGTTTACGGACTAGCGGAACCTACAATGAGCAGTTCTTC.

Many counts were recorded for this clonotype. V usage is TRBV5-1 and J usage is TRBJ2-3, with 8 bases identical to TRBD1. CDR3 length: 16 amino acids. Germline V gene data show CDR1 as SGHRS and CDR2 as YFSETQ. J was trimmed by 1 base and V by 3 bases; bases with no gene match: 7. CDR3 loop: CASSSGQGTGTDTQYF. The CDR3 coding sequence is TGCGCCAGCAGCTCAGGACAGGGCACCGGCACAGATACGCAGTATTTT.

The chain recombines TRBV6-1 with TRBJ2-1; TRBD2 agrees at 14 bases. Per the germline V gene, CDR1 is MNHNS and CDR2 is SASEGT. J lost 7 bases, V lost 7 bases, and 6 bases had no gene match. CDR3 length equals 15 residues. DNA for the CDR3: TGTGCCAGCAATAGGGGACTAGCGGGAGAGAATGAGCAGTTCTTC. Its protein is CASNRGLAGENEQFF.

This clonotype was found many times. The CDR3 here is CSVAGSTDTQYF. The CDR3 coding sequence is TGCAGTGTCGCCGGAAGCACAGATACGCAGTATTTT. The gene calls are TRBV20-1 and TRBJ2-3; D is unclear. V lost 7 bases and J 0 bases, leaving 8 bases between the germline ends. Germline lookup yields CDR1 DFQATT and CDR2 SNEGSKA (reference sequence). The CDR3 totals 12 residues.

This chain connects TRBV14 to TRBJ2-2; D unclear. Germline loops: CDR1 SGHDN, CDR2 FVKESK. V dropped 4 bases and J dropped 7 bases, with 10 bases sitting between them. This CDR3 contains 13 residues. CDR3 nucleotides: TGTGCCAGCAGCCCACTACGGGTCGGGGAGCTGTTTTTT. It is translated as CASSPLRVGELFF. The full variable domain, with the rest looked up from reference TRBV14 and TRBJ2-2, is EAGVTQFPSHSVIEKGQTVTLRCDPISGHDNLYWYRRVMGKEIKFLLHFVKESKQDESGMPNNRFLAERTGGTYSTLKVQPAELEDSGVYFCASSPLRVGELFFGEGSRLTVL.

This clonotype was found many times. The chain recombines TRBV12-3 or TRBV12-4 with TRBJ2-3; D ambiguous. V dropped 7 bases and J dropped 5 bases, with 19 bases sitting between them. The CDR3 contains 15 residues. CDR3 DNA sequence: TGTGCCAGCACCATTAATAAGAGTGGGGTAGATACGCAGTATTTT. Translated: CASTINKSGVDTQYF.

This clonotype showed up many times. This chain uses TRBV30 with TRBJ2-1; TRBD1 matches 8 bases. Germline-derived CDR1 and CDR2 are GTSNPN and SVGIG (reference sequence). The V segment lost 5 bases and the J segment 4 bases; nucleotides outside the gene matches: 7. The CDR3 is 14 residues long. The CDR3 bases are TGTGCCTGGTGGGGGAGGACAGGGTACAATGAGCAGTTCTTC. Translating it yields CAWWGRTGYNEQFF.

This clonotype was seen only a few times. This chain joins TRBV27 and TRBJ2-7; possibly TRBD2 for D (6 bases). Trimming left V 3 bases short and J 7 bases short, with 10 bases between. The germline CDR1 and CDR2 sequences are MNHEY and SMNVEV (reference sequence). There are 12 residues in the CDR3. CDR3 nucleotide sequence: TGTGCCAGCAGTTTGGAGGGCATGGAGCAGTACTTC. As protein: CASSLEGMEQYF.